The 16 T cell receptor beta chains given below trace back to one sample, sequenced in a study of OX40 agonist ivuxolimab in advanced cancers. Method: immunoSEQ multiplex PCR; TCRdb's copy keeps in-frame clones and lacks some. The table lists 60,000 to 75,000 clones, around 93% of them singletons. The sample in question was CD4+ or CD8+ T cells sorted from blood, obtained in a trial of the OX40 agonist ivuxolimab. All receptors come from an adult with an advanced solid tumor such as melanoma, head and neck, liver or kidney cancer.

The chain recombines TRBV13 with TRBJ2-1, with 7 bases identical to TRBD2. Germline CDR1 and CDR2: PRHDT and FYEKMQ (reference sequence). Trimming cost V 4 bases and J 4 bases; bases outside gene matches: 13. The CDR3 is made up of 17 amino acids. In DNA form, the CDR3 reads TGTGCCAGCAGCTCCACTACCGGACTAGGCCGGTACAATGAGCAGTTCTTC. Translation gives CASSSTTGLGRYNEQFF.

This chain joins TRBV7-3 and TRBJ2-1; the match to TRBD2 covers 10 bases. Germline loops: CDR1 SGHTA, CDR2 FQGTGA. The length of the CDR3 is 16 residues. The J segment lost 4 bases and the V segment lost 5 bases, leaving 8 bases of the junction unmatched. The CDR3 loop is CASSVYSGRPYNEQFF. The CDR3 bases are TGTGCCAGCAGCGTATATAGCGGGAGGCCGTACAATGAGCAGTTCTTC.

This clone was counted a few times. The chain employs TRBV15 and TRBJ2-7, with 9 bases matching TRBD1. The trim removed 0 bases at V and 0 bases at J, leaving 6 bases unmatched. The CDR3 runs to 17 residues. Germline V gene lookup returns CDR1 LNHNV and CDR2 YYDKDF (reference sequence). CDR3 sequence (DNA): TGTGCCACCAGCAGAGATTTACTGGGACAGGGCTCCTACGAGCAGTACTTC. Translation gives CATSRDLLGQGSYEQYF.

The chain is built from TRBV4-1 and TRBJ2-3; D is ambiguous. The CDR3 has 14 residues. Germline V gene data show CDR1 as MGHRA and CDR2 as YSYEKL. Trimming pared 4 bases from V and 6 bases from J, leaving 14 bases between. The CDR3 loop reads CASSPTDTWDTQYF. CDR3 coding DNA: TGCGCCAGCAGCCCAACCGATACTTGGGATACGCAGTATTTT.

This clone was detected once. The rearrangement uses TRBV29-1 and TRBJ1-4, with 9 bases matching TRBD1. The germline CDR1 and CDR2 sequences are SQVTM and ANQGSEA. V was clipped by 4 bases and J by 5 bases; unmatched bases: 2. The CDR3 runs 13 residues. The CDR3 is CSVGGQGNEKLFF. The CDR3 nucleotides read TGCAGCGTTGGGGGACAGGGAAATGAAAAACTGTTTTTT.

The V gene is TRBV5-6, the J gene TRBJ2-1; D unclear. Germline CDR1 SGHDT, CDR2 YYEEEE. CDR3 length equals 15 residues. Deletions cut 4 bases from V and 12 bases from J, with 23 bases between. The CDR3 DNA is TGTGCCAGCAGCCTTCCCCAATCTTTACTCACGGGGCAGTTCTTC. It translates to CASSLPQSLLTGQFF. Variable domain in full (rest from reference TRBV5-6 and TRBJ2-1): DAGVTQSPTHLIKTRGQQVTLRCSPKSGHDTVSWYQQALGQGPQFIFQYYEEEERQRGNFPDRFSGHQFPNYSSELNVNALLLGDSALYLCASSLPQSLLTGQFFGPGTRLTVL.

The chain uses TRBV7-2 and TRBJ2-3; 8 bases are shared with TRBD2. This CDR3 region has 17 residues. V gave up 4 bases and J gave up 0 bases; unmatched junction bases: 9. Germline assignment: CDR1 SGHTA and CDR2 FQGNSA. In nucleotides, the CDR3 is TGTGCCAGCAGCTCTAGGACAGCGGGAGCTAGCACAGATACGCAGTATTTT. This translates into CASSSRTAGASTDTQYF.

This chain's CDR3 is CASSWGGLLSSYEQYF. CDR3 nucleotides: TGTGCCAGCAGTTGGGGTGGGCTCCTGAGCTCCTACGAGCAGTACTTC. This chain uses TRBV6-5 with TRBJ2-7; D uncertain. The CDR3 totals 16 residues. The germline V gene encodes CDR1 MNHEY and CDR2 SVGAGI. V was pared by 4 bases and J by 0 bases, with 16 bases between.

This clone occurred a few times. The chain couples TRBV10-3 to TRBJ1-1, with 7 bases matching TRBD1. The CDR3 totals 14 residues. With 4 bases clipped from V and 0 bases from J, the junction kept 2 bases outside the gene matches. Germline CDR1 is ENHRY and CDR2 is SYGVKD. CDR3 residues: CAISVDRVNTEAFF. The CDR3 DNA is TGTGCCATCAGTGTCGACAGGGTGAACACTGAAGCTTTCTTT.

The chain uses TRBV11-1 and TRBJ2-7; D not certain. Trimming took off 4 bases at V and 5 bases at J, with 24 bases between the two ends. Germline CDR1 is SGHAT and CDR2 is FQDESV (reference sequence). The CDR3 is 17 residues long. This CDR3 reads CASSSRHLILGFHEQYF. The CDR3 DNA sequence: TGTGCCAGCAGCTCAAGACACCTGATACTGGGGTTTCACGAGCAGTACTTC.

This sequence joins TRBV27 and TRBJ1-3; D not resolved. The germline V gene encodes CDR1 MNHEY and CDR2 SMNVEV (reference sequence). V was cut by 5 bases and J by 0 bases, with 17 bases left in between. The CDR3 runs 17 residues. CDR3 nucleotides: TGTGCCAGCAGTCGGGTATGGGAGCCTTACTCTGGAAACACCATATATTTT. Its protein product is CASSRVWEPYSGNTIYF.

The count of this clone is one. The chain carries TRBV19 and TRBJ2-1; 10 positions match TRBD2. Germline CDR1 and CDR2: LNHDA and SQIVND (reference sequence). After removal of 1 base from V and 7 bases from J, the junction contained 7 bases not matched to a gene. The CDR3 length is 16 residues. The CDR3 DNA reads TGTGCCAGTAGTATAGTCGCTAGCGGGAGTATGAATGAGCAGTTCTTC. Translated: CASSIVASGSMNEQFF.

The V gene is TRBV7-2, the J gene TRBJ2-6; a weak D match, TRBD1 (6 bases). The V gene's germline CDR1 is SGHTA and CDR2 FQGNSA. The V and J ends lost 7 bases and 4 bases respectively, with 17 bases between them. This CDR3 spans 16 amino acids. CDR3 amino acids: CASTMGHSIGANVLTF. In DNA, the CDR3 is TGTGCCAGCACCATGGGACATTCTATCGGGGCCAACGTCCTGACTTTC.

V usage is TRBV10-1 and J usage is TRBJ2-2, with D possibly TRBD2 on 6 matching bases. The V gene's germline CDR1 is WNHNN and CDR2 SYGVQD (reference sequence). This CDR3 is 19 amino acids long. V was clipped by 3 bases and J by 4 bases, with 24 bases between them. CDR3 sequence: CASSDRLGRDGGSTGELFF. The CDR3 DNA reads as TGCGCCAGCAGTGATCGGCTAGGGCGGGATGGGGGGAGCACCGGGGAGCTGTTTTTT.

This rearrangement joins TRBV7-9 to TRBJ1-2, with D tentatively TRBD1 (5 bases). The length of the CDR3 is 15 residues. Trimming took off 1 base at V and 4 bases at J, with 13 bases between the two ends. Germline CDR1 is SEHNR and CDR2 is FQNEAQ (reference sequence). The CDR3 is CASSLVGDVRYGYTF. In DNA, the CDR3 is TGTGCCAGCAGCTTAGTAGGGGACGTTCGCTATGGCTACACCTTC.

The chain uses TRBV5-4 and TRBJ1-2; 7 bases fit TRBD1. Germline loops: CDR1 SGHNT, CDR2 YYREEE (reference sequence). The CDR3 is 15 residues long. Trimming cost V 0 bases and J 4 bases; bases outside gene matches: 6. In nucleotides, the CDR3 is TGTGCCAGCAGCTTGGAAAAGGGGGCTTTCTATGGCTACACCTTC. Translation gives CASSLEKGAFYGYTF.